Shown below are 2 T cell receptor beta chains from a single sample sequenced in a study of molecular identifiers for immune sequencing clone quantification. TCRdb called the PCR reads again in MiXCR, with one record for every CDR3 protein. This table has around 470,000 distinct CDR3 sequences, approximately 25% appearing once. Sequencing was carried out using naive CD8+ T cells from blood, with Jurkat cell RNA spiked in. Subset reported: FACS-sorted CD8+CD4-CCR7+CD45RA+ naive T cells. Receptor source: a human donor in good health. Some libraries in this study had Jurkat cell RNA spiked in.

This clonotype was seen a few times. V and J are TRBV7-9 and TRBJ2-1, with 11 bases that match TRBD1. Germline values: CDR1 SEHNR, CDR2 FQNEAQ (reference sequence). The CDR3 consists of 16 residues. V gave up 5 bases and J gave up 2 bases; unmatched junction bases: 5. CDR3 amino acids: CASSPGTGGTYNEQFF. CDR3 sequence (DNA): TGTGCCAGCAGCCCTGGGACAGGGGGTACCTACAATGAGCAGTTCTTC.

This chain links TRBV7-6 with TRBJ2-7; 8 nucleotides align to TRBD1. The CDR3 loop spans 14 amino acids. Germline values: CDR1 SGHVS, CDR2 FNYEAQ. The J segment lost 4 bases and the V segment lost 3 bases, leaving 5 bases of the junction unmatched. For the CDR3, the DNA is TGTGCCAGCAGCTTCGCGACAGGGGATTACGAGCAGTACTTC. Translation gives CASSFATGDYEQYF.